The rows below give T cell receptor beta chains drawn from one sample of a study of blood T cell repertoires in COVID-19. Generated by immunoSEQ multiplex PCR, the TCRdb table keeps only in-frame clones and is missing some. Of under 300,000 clones listed, roughly 88% are singletons. Material: PBMCs or T cells enriched from blood (not recorded which). The receptors originated from a woman aged 40 to 50 with acute COVID-19. The CDR3 runs from the conserved cysteine through the conserved F or W. Each record gives: clone size, D gene, V gene, J gene, CDR3 protein, CDR3 DNA. A D gene is named only where the DNA matches it firmly. Size tells how often a clone was seen (once, few, many) or the class of an expanded clone, and some rows leave it out.

-	-	TRBV2	TRBJ2-7	CASSEARQGYEQYF	TGTGCCAGCAGTGAAGCCAGGCAGGGCTACGAGCAGTACTTC
once	TRBD1	TRBV10-3	TRBJ1-3	CAISDDRGSGNTIYF	TGTGCCATCAGTGACGACAGGGGCTCTGGAAACACCATATATTTT
-	-	TRBV6-2/TRBV6-3	TRBJ1-2	CASSYDVASPYGYTF	TGTGCCAGCAGTTACGACGTAGCAAGCCCCTATGGCTACACCTTC
-	-	TRBV5-6	TRBJ2-7	CASSLGAISSYEQYF	TGTGCCAGCAGCTTGGGGGCCATTAGCTCCTACGAGCAGTACTTC
-	-	TRBV27	TRBJ1-1	CASSWRGNTEAFF	TGTGCCAGCAGTTGGCGGGGGAACACTGAAGCTTTCTTT
-	-	TRBV12-5	TRBJ1-5	CASASGWNQPQHF	TGTGCTAGTGCTTCAGGGTGGAATCAGCCCCAGCATTTT
-	TRBD2	TRBV7-2	TRBJ2-3	CASSLLVGVAGEADTQYF	TGTGCCAGCAGCTTACTGGTGGGGGTAGCGGGAGAGGCCGATACGCAGTATTTT
few	TRBD1	TRBV7-9	TRBJ1-1	CASSLGWGQLNTEAFF	TGTGCCAGCAGCTTAGGTTGGGGACAGTTAAACACTGAAGCTTTCTTT
-	-	TRBV7-9	TRBJ1-5	CASSFEGDHQPQHF	TGTGCCAGCAGCTTTGAGGGAGACCATCAGCCCCAGCATTTT
-	-	TRBV15	TRBJ1-1	CATSIWNRYYGDTEAFF	TGTGCCACCAGCATCTGGAACAGGTATTATGGGGACACTGAAGCTTTCTTT
-	TRBD1	TRBV28	TRBJ2-7	CASRWDRGSYEQYF	TGTGCCAGCAGATGGGACAGGGGATCCTACGAGCAGTACTTC
-	TRBD2	TRBV4-3	TRBJ2-1	CASSQALGLAYNEQFF	TGCGCCAGCAGCCAAGCCCTGGGACTAGCCTACAATGAGCAGTTCTTC
-	TRBD1	TRBV4-1	TRBJ1-1	CASRQGVSSTEAFF	TGCGCCAGCCGGCAGGGGGTGAGTTCCACTGAAGCTTTCTTT
-	TRBD1	TRBV30	TRBJ1-4	CAWSGDRGTGGEKLFF	TGTGCCTGGAGTGGGGATAGAGGGACAGGGGGGGAAAAACTGTTTTTT
-	TRBD2	TRBV19	TRBJ2-1	CASRTSGAGEQFF	TGTGCCTCCCGGACTAGCGGGGCTGGGGAGCAGTTCTTC
-	TRBD1	TRBV5-4	TRBJ1-1	CASSSLNRGDAFF	TGTGCCAGCAGCTCCCTGAACAGGGGGGACGCTTTCTTT
-	TRBD1	TRBV14	TRBJ2-7	CASSGRDRDYEQYF	TGTGCCAGCAGCGGCCGGGACAGGGATTACGAGCAGTACTTC
-	-	TRBV5-1	TRBJ1-1	CASSSGQRNTEAFF	TGCGCCAGCAGCTCCGGACAGAGGAACACTGAAGCTTTCTTT
-	-	TRBV11-2	TRBJ2-7	CASSFRQDLTYEQYF	TGTGCCAGCAGCTTTCGACAGGACCTGACCTACGAGCAGTACTTC
once	-	TRBV19	TRBJ2-5	CASSIDQGARETQYF	TGTGCCAGTAGTATAGATCAAGGGGCGCGGGAGACCCAGTACTTC
few	-	TRBV2	TRBJ1-1	CASSDSPNTEAFF	TGTGCCAGCTCAGACAGCCCGAACACTGAAGCTTTCTTT
-	-	TRBV18	TRBJ2-7	CASSPSRGSNYEQYF	TGTGCCAGCTCACCCTCCAGGGGAAGCAACTACGAGCAGTACTTC
-	-	TRBV12-3/TRBV12-4	TRBJ1-1	CASSLRDTKAFF	TGTGCCAGCAGTCTCCGGGACACGAAAGCTTTCTTT